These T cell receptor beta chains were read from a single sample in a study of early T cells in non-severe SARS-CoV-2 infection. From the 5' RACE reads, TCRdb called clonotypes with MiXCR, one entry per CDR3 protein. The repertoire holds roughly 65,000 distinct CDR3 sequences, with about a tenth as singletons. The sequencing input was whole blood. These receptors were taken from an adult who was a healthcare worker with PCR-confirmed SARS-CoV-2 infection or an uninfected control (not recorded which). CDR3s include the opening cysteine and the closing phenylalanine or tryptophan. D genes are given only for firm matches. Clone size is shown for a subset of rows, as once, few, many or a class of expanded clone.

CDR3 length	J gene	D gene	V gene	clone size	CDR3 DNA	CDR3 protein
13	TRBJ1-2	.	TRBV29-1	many	TGCAGCGTTGTTACAGGGAGTAACTATGGCTACACCTTC	CSVVTGSNYGYTF
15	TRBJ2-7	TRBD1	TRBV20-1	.	TGCAGTGCTAGAGGCGGGACAGGGGGAACCTACGAGCAGTACTTC	CSARGGTGGTYEQYF
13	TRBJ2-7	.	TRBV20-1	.	TGCAGTGCTAGTCGGCGCGACCTCTACGAGCAGTACTTC	CSASRRDLYEQYF
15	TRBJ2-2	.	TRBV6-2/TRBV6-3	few	TGTGCCAGCAGTTACGGCGAACCATTACCCGGGGAGCTGTTTTTT	CASSYGEPLPGELFF
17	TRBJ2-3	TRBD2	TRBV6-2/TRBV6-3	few	TGTGCCAGCAGTTACTCGCCAAGCGGGAACGGCGCAGATACGCAGTATTTT	CASSYSPSGNGADTQYF
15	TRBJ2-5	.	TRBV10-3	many	TGTGCCATCAGTGACTGGAGGGGCCTCCAAGAGACCCAGTACTTC	CAISDWRGLQETQYF
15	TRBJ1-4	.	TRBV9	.	TGTGCCAGCAGCGCCACAGGGAATGCTAATGAAAAACTGTTTTTT	CASSATGNANEKLFF
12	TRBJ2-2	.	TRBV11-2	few	TGTGCCAGCAGCTTAGCCGGGGGGCAGTCGTTTTTT	CASSLAGGQSFF
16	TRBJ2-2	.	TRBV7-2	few	TGTGCCAGCAGACCCCCGGGCAGGGTGAACACCGGGGAGCTGTTTTTT	CASRPPGRVNTGELFF
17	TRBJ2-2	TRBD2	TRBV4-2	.	TGTGCCAGCAGCCAAGGACTAGCGGGAGTGGGGACCGGGGAGCTGTTTTTT	CASSQGLAGVGTGELFF
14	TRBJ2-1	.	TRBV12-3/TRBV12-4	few	TGTGCCAGCAGTTTTGGGGGCCCCATTGATGAGCAGTTCTTC	CASSFGGPIDEQFF
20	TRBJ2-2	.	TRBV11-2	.	TGTGCCAGCAGCTTTCCTTCTGGGTTTTTTAAGGGTTTTAACACCGGGGAGCTGTTTTTT	CASSFPSGFFKGFNTGELFF
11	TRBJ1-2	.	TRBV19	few	TGTGCCAGCCAAGCCCTCTATGGCTACACCTTC	CASQALYGYTF
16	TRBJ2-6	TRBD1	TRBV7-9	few	TGTGCCAGCAGCCTACAGGGGGCAGGTGGGGCCAACGTCCTGACTTTC	CASSLQGAGGANVLTF
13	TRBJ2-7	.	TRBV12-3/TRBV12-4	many	TGTGCCACCTCCCCGGACCTGCCGGGCGAGCAGTACTTC	CATSPDLPGEQYF
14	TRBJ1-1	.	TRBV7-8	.	TGTGCCAGCAGCTTAATAGGGGAAAGGACTGAAGCTTTCTTT	CASSLIGERTEAFF
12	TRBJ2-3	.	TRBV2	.	TGTGCCAGCAGTGTCGGCACAGATACGCAGTATTTT	CASSVGTDTQYF
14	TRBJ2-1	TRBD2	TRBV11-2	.	TGTGCCAGCAGCTTCAGCGGGAGAGGCGATGAGCAGTTCTTC	CASSFSGRGDEQFF
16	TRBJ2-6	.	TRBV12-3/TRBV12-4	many	TGTGCCAGCAGTCCCCCCGGACTACCTGGGGCCAACGTCCTGACTTTC	CASSPPGLPGANVLTF
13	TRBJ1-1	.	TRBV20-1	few	TGCAGTGCTAGAGCCGGGAACAGCCCTGAAGCTTTCTTT	CSARAGNSPEAFF
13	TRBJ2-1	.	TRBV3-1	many	TGTGCCAGCAGCACCCGGACTGTCAATGAGCAGTTCTTC	CASSTRTVNEQFF
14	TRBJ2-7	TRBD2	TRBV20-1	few	TGCAGTGCTAGGGGGACTAGCGATTTCTACGAGCAGTACTTC	CSARGTSDFYEQYF
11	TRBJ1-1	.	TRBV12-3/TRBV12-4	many	TGTGCCAGCAGTTTAGACAGTGAAGCTTTCTTT	CASSLDSEAFF
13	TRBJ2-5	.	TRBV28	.	TGTGCCAGCAGTTTATGGGCAGTTAAGGCCCAGTACTTC	CASSLWAVKAQYF
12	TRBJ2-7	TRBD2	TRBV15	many	TGTGCCACCAGCGCGGGAGCCTACGAGCAGTACTTC	CATSAGAYEQYF
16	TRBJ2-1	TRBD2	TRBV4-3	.	TGCGCCAGCAGCCAAGTTGCTAGCGGGAGGGCGTTTGAGCAGTTCTTC	CASSQVASGRAFEQFF
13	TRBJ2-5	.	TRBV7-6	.	TGTGCCAGCAGCTTACGAGGGAGCCAGACCCAGTACTTC	CASSLRGSQTQYF
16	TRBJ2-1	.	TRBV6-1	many	TGTGCCAGCAGTGTGAGCGGGTCTAGCTCCTACAATGAGCAGTTCTTC	CASSVSGSSSYNEQFF
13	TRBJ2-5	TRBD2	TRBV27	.	TGTGCCAGCAGTACCAGCGGGACGGAGACCCAGTACTTC	CASSTSGTETQYF
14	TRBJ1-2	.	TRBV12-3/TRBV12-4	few	TGTGCCAGCAGCTTCGGTCGGAGGGGCTATGGCTACACCTTC	CASSFGRRGYGYTF
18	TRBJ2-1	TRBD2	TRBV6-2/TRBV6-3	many	TGTGCCAGCAGTTCCAAAACGGGACTAGCGGGAGGTCCCTATGAGCAGTTCTTC	CASSSKTGLAGGPYEQFF
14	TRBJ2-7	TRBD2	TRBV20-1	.	TGCAGTGGTCGTCTAGCGGGAGGGACCTACGAGCAGTACTTC	CSGRLAGGTYEQYF
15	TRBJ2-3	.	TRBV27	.	TGTGCCAGCAGTTTGGAGCGGGCGAGCACAGATACGCAGTATTTT	CASSLERASTDTQYF
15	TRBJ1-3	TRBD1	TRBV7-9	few	TGTGCCAGCAGCACGCGAGGACAGGCTGGAAACACCATATATTTT	CASSTRGQAGNTIYF
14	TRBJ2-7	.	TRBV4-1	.	TGCGCCAGCAGTATGGGTACAGGGAGCTACGAGCAGTACTTC	CASSMGTGSYEQYF
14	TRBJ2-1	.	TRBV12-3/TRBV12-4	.	TGTGCCAGCAGTTTACGAGGGCCTAGGGAGGAGCAGTTCTTC	CASSLRGPREEQFF
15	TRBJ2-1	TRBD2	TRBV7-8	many	TGTGCCAGCAGCTTAGCCGGGAGGGCCTACAATGAGCAGTTCTTC	CASSLAGRAYNEQFF
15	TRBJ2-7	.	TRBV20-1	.	TGCAGTGCTAGAGATATTTTATTGAGCTCCTACGAGCAGTACTTC	CSARDILLSSYEQYF
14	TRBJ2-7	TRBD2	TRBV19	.	TGTGCCAGTAGGTTTACTAGCGGGAGTAACGAGCAGTACTTC	CASRFTSGSNEQYF
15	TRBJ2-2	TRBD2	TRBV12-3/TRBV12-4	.	TGTGCCAGCAGTTTCTCTGCGGGAGGGCGCGGGGAGCTGTTTTTT	CASSFSAGGRGELFF
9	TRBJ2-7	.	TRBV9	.	TGTGCCAGCAGCGGTGGTTCGGGCTTC	CASSGGSGF
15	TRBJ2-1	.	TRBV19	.	TGTGCCAGTAGGGACGGGAGACTTGAAACCAATGAGCAGTTCTTC	CASRDGRLETNEQFF
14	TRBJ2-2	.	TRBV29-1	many	TGCAGCGTTGCAGGGGCGGTAAACACCGGGGAGCTGTTTTTT	CSVAGAVNTGELFF